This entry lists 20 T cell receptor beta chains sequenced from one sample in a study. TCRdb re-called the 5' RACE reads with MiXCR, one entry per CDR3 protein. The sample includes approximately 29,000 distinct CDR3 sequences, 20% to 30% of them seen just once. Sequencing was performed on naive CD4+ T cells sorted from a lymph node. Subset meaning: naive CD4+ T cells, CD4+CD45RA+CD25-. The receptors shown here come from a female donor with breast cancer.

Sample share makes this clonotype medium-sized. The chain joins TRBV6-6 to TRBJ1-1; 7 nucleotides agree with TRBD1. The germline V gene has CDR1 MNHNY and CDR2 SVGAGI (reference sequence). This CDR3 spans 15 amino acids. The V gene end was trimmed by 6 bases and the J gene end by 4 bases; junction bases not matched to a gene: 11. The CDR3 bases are TGTGCCAGCAGAGACCGGGACAGAGGAGGCACTGAAGCTTTCTTT. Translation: CASRDRDRGGTEAFF.

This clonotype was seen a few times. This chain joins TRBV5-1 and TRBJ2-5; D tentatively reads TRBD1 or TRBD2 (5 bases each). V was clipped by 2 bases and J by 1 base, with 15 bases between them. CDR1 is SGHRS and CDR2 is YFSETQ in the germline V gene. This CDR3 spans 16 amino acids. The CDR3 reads CASSLWDGGVQETQYF. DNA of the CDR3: TGCGCCAGCAGCTTATGGGACGGTGGGGTCCAAGAGACCCAGTACTTC.

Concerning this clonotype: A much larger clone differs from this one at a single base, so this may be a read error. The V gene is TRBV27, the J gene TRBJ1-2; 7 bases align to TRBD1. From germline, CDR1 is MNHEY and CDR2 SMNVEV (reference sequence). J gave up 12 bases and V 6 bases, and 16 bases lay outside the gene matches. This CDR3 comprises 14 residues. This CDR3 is CASRQDRWEFRHTF. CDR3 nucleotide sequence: TGTGCCAGCAGACAGGACAGGTGGGAGTTTCGCCACACCTTC.

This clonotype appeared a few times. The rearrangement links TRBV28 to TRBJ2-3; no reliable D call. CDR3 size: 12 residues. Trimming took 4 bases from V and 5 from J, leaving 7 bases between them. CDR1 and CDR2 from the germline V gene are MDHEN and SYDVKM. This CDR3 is CASSSNRDTQYF. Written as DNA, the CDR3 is TGTGCCAGCAGTTCTAACCGAGATACGCAGTATTTT.

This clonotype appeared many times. Here the CDR3 reads CASSFTRVWTQYF. The CDR3 DNA reads as TGTGCCAGCAGTTTTACTAGAGTTTGGACCCAGTACTTC. The V call is TRBV6-2 or TRBV6-3, the J call TRBJ2-5, with a possible D match to TRBD2 (5 bases). Germline V gives CDR1 MNHEY, CDR2 SVGEGT. V was pared by 4 bases and J by 7 bases, with 13 bases between. This CDR3 comprises 13 residues.

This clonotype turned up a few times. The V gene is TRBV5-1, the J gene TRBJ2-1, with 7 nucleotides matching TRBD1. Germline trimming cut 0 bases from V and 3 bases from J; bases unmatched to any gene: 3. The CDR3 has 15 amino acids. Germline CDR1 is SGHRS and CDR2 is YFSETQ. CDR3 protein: CASSLGQGVYNEQFF. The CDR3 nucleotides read TGCGCCAGCAGCTTGGGGCAGGGGGTCTACAATGAGCAGTTCTTC. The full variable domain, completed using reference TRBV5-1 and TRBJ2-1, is KAGVTQTPRYLIKTRGQQVTLSCSPISGHRSVSWYQQTPGQGLQFLFEYFSETQRNKGNFPGRFSGRQFSNSRSEMNVSTLELGDSALYLCASSLGQGVYNEQFFGPGTRLTVL.

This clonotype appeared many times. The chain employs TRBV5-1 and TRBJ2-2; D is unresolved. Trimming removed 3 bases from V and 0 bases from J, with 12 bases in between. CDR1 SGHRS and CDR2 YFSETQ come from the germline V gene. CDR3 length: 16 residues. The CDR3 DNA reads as TGCGCCAGCAGCTCCTCAGCCTCCGCGAACACCGGGGAGCTGTTTTTT. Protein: CASSSSASANTGELFF.

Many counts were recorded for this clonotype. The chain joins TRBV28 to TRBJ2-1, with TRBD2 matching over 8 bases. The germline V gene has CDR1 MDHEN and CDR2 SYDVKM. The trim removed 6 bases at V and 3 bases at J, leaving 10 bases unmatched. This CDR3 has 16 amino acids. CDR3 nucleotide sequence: TGTGCCAGCAGCCCTCCACTAGCGGCAGGCTACAATGAGCAGTTCTTC. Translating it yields CASSPPLAAGYNEQFF.

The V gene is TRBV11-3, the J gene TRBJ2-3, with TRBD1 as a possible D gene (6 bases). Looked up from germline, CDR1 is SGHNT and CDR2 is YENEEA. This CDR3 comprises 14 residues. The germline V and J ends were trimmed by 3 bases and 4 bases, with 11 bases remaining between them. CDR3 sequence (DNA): TGTGCCAGCAGCTTCAGGGGAGTGGCAGATACGCAGTATTTT. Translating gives CASSFRGVADTQYF.

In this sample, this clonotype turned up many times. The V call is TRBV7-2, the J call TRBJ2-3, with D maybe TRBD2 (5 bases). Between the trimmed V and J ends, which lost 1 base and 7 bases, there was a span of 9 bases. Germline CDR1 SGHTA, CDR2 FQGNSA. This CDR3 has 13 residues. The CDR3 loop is CASSLGPGNTQYF. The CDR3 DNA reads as TGTGCCAGCAGCTTAGGCCCCGGGAATACGCAGTATTTT.

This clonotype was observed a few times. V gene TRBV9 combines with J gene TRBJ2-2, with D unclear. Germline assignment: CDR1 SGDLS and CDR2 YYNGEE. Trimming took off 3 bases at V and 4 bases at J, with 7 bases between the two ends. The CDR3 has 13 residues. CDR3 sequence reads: CASSAPLTGELFF. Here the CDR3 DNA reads TGTGCCAGCAGCGCACCCCTCACCGGGGAGCTGTTTTTT.

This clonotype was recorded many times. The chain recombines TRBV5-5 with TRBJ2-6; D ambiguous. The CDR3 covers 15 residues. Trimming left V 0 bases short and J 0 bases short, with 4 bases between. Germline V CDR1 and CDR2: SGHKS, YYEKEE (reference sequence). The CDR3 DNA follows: TGTGCCAGCAGCTTGGAGTACTCTGGGGCCAACGTCCTGACTTTC. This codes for CASSLEYSGANVLTF.

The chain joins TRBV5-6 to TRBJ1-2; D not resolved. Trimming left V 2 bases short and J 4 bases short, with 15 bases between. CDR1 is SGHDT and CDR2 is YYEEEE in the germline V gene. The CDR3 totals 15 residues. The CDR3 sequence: CASSFQTGSPYGYTF. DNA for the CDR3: TGTGCCAGCAGCTTTCAAACCGGGAGTCCCTATGGCTACACCTTC.

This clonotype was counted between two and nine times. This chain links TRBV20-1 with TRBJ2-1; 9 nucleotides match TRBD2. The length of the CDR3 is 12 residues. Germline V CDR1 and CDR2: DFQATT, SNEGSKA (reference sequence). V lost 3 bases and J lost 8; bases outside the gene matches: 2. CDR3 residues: CSARTSGYEQFF. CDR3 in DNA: TGCAGTGCTAGGACTAGCGGCTATGAGCAGTTCTTC.

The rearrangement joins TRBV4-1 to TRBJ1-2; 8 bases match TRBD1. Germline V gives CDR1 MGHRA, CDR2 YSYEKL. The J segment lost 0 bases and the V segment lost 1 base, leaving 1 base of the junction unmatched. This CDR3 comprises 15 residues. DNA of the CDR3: TGCGCCAGCAGCCAAGTGGACAGGGCTAACTATGGCTACACCTTC. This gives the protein CASSQVDRANYGYTF.

The CDR3 here is CASSLQGSNQPQHF. In DNA, the CDR3 is TGTGCCAGCAGCTTACAGGGAAGCAATCAGCCCCAGCATTTT. The V and J genes are TRBV7-2 and TRBJ1-5; weak D call: TRBD1 (5 bases). The CDR3 has 14 amino acids. V lost 2 bases and J lost 1, with 6 bases in between. The germline gives CDR1 SGHTA, CDR2 FQGNSA.

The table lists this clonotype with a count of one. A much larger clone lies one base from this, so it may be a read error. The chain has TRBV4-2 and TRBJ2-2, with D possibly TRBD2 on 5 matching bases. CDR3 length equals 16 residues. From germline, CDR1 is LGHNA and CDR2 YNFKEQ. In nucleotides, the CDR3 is TGTGCCAGCAGCCAAGATCCGGGCTGGAGGACCGGGGAGCTGCTTTTT. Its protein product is CASSQDPGWRTGELLF.

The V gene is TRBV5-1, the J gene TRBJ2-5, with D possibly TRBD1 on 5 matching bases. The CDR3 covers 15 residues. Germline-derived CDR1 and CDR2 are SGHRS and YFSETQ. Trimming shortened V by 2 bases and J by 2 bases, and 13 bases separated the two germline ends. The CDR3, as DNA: TGCGCCAGCAGCTTTTTTGAACGGACACAAGAGACCCAGTACTTC. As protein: CASSFFERTQETQYF.

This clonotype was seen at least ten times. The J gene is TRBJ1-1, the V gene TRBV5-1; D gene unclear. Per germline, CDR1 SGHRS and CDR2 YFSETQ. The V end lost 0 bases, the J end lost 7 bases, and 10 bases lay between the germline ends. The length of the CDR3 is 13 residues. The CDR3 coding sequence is TGCGCCAGCAGCTTGGAGGGTGGATTTGAAGCTTTCTTT. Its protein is CASSLEGGFEAFF.

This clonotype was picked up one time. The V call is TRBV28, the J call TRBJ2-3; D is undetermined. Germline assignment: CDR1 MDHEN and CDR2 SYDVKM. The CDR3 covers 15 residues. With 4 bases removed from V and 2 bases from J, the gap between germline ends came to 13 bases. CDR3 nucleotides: TGTGCCAGCAGTTCCAGGACCGAGCACACAGATACGCAGTATTTT. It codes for CASSSRTEHTDTQYF.